This T cell receptor beta chain came from a study of blood T cell repertoires in COVID-19. At the level of the study: Sites across the United States, Italy and Spain contributed samples from acute and convalescent COVID-19.

This clone was found a few times. Germline lookup yields CDR1 MDHEN and CDR2 SYDVKM. V was clipped by 6 bases and J by 2 bases; unmatched bases: 1. The CDR3 contains 14 residues. Per the authors' pipeline: The authors estimated nucleated cell counts from reference gene primer amplification. TCRdb keeps only in-frame clones here, not all; method: immunoSEQ multiplex PCR. V, J and clone size are taken as reported in that table, and D and trimming were inferred from the DNA itself. The sample comprises 150,000 to 200,000 clones, 80% to 90% of which are singletons, and more than 2.5% rests with the top ten.

The clonotype was recovered from a man in his 60s with acute or convalescent COVID-19. Sample: peripheral blood. The chain carries TRBV28 and TRBJ1-3; 10 bases map to TRBD1. The CDR3 loop is CASRGQGTGNTIYF. In nucleotides, the CDR3 is TGTGCCAGCAGGGGACAGGGGACTGGAAACACCATATATTTT.